These 3 T cell receptor beta chains were all obtained from the same sample, sequenced in a study of vaccination and CD4 T cells after COVID-19. The Oncomine TCR Beta short-read assay sequenced DNA from cultured CD4+ T cells. MiXCR was run by TCRdb on the PCR reads, yielding one entry per CDR3 protein. In the table there are 15,000 to 20,000 distinct CDR3 sequences, roughly 50% of which are singletons. Regarding treatment: approximately nine-day PBMC culture with coronavirus spike peptide pools or control peptides (ViraFEST assay). The antigens these receptors bind are not known. Sequenced: CD4+ T cells from blood, cultured in vitro. The source of these receptors is a human donor who had recovered from COVID-19.

This clonotype was seen only a few times. The V gene is TRBV20-1, the J gene TRBJ2-5; 9 nucleotides align to TRBD2. CDR1 is DFQATT, CDR2 SNEGSKA, per germline (reference sequence). This CDR3 spans 13 amino acids. Losses at the gene ends were 0 bases for V and 5 bases for J; bases not matched to a gene: 1. CDR3 region: CSARDTSGETQYF. CDR3 nucleotides: TGCAGTGCTAGAGATACTAGCGGGGAGACCCAGTACTTC.

The chain links TRBV20-1 to TRBJ2-1; TRBD2 matches at 8 bases. The CDR3 runs 14 residues. J was trimmed by 6 bases and V by 1 base; bases with no gene match: 5. The germline CDR1 and CDR2 sequences are DFQATT and SNEGSKA (reference sequence). CDR3 in DNA: TGCAGTGCTAGAGCCGGGACTAGAAGCAATGAGCAGTTCTTC. The encoded protein is CSARAGTRSNEQFF.

The chain combines TRBV27 with TRBJ2-2; TRBD2 aligns across 10 bases. Per germline, CDR1 MNHEY and CDR2 SMNVEV (reference sequence). CDR3 size: 15 residues. V trimming: 6 bases; J trimming: 3 bases; junction bases outside the gene matches: 4. Here the CDR3 DNA reads TGTGCCAGCAGACACGGACTAGCGGACACCGGGGAGCTGTTTTTT. Protein sequence: CASRHGLADTGELFF.